This TCR beta chain was found in a study of T cells of healthy individuals. Trimming took 5 bases from V and 2 from J, leaving 8 bases between them. Germline loops: CDR1 DFQATT, CDR2 SNEGSKA (reference sequence). The CDR3 is made up of 12 amino acids. TCRdb reprocessed the 5' RACE reads via MiXCR and lists one record per CDR3 protein. The sample holds approximately 50,000 distinct CDR3 sequences, roughly 15% seen once. The chain uses TRBV20-1 and TRBJ2-3; maybe TRBD2 (6 bases). The clonotype comes from a human donor in good health. CDR3 in amino acids: CSAGGNTDTQYF. The CDR3 region has the DNA TGCAGTGCTGGGGGGAACACAGATACGCAGTATTTT.